This passage covers 14 T cell receptor beta chains from one sample sequenced in a study of radiation and T cells in renal cell carcinoma. Time point in this sample: baseline pretreatment blood. The treatment denotes: 15 Gy SBRT to primary tumor, nephrectomy 4 weeks later. TCRdb's copy holds only in-frame clones and misses some; the assay was immunoSEQ multiplex PCR. The repertoire has roughly 120,000 clones, 82% of them found once; the top ten carry approximately 3%. The sequences come from blood, collected from a patient whose treatment included radiotherapy and nephrectomy. The receptors derive from a woman aged 60 to 75 with renal cell carcinoma.

The rearrangement uses TRBV28 and TRBJ2-3, with 7 bases fitting TRBD2. In germline, CDR1 is MDHEN, CDR2 SYDVKM. The CDR3 loop spans 16 amino acids. V was clipped by 3 bases and J by 6 bases; unmatched bases: 12. This chain's CDR3 is CASSFGLGEIWDTQYF. The CDR3 bases are TGTGCCAGCAGTTTTGGACTAGGGGAGATTTGGGATACGCAGTATTTT.

This clone was observed a handful of times. The rearrangement uses TRBV5-6 and TRBJ1-5; 7 nucleotides line up with TRBD1. The V gene end was trimmed by 3 bases and the J gene end by 4 bases; junction bases not matched to a gene: 13. This CDR3 has 17 residues. Germline CDR1 SGHDT, CDR2 YYEEEE. The CDR3 DNA is TGTGCCAGCAGCTCCTATAGACAGGGAGGGCGAAATCAGCCCCAGCATTTT. Translating gives CASSSYRQGGRNQPQHF. The whole variable domain, filled in from reference TRBV5-6 and TRBJ1-5, reads DAGVTQSPTHLIKTRGQQVTLRCSPKSGHDTVSWYQQALGQGPQFIFQYYEEEERQRGNFPDRFSGHQFPNYSSELNVNALLLGDSALYLCASSSYRQGGRNQPQHFGDGTRLSIL.

The chain links TRBV7-9 to TRBJ2-1; TRBD2 matches 12 bases. V trimming: 3 bases; J trimming: 6 bases; junction bases outside the gene matches: 3. Germline V CDR1 and CDR2: SEHNR, FQNEAQ (reference sequence). The CDR3 is 15 amino acids. In DNA, the CDR3 is TGTGCCAGCAGCTTGACTAGCGGGAGTCCCAATGAGCAGTTCTTC. It specifies CASSLTSGSPNEQFF. Variable domain in full (rest from reference TRBV7-9 and TRBJ2-1): DTGVSQNPRHKITKRGQNVTFRCDPISEHNRLYWYRQTLGQGPEFLTYFQNEAQLEKSRLLSDRFSAERPKGSFSTLEIQRTEQGDSAMYLCASSLTSGSPNEQFFGPGTRLTVL.

DNA for the CDR3: TGTGCCAGCAGGGGGGGACAGGGGCCCCTCGAGCAGTACTTC. Protein: CASRGGQGPLEQYF. The chain joins TRBV6-1 to TRBJ2-7; 10 nucleotides line up with TRBD1. Trimming took 6 bases from V and 6 from J; bases not matched to a gene: 8. Looked up from germline, CDR1 is MNHNS and CDR2 is SASEGT. The CDR3 is made up of 14 amino acids.

The chain couples TRBV28 to TRBJ1-1; D remains unclear. Trimming removed 7 bases from V and 4 bases from J, with 16 bases in between. CDR1 is MDHEN and CDR2 is SYDVKM in the germline V gene. The CDR3 consists of 14 residues. The CDR3: CASKQPTYSTEAFF. CDR3 nucleotide sequence: TGTGCCAGCAAACAACCTACATACAGCACTGAAGCTTTCTTT.

The gene calls are TRBV25-1 and TRBJ2-1; unclear D gene. Germline values: CDR1 MGHDK, CDR2 SYGVNS. This CDR3 comprises 14 residues. V lost 4 bases, J lost 4 bases, and 11 bases lay in between. DNA of the CDR3: TGTGCCAGCAGTGCCGCCAGAGTTTACAATGAGCAGTTCTTC. Its protein is CASSAARVYNEQFF.

This sequence joins TRBV13 and TRBJ2-3, with 9 bases fitting TRBD2. The germline V gene encodes CDR1 PRHDT and CDR2 FYEKMQ (reference sequence). Trimming took 4 bases from V and 4 from J; bases not matched to a gene: 12. The CDR3 totals 17 residues. Here the CDR3 reads CASSSDWERGEADTQYF. In nucleotides, the CDR3 is TGTGCCAGCAGCTCGGACTGGGAGCGGGGGGAGGCAGATACGCAGTATTTT.

The chain employs TRBV19 and TRBJ2-1; D unresolved. Germline V CDR1 and CDR2: LNHDA, SQIVND (reference sequence). The CDR3 has 15 amino acids. The ends were cut back, 3 bases at V and 0 bases at J, with 9 bases in the middle. Written as DNA, the CDR3 is TGTGCCAGTAGTATCGGTGAGAGCTCCTACAATGAGCAGTTCTTC. Its protein product is CASSIGESSYNEQFF.

The J gene is TRBJ2-2, the V gene TRBV6-6; D is ambiguous. Trimming took off 7 bases at V and 4 bases at J, with 19 bases between the two ends. Germline V gene sequence: CDR1 MNHNY, CDR2 SVGAGI (reference sequence). The CDR3 loop spans 16 amino acids. CDR3 sequence reads: CASTITRAQATGELFF. The CDR3 DNA reads TGTGCCAGCACCATAACGCGAGCGCAAGCCACCGGGGAGCTGTTTTTT.

CDR3 sequence: CASSLESFRHYNEQFF. In DNA form, the CDR3 reads TGTGCCAGCAGCTTAGAGTCGTTCCGGCACTACAATGAGCAGTTCTTC. The genes are TRBV7-2 and TRBJ2-1; D not resolved. CDR3 length equals 16 residues. Germline loops: CDR1 SGHTA, CDR2 FQGNSA. V shed 1 base and J shed 3 bases, with 13 bases lying between them.

The V and J genes are TRBV6-5 and TRBJ2-1, with D uncertain. The V gene lost 1 base and the J gene lost 9 bases, with 4 bases spanning the gap. CDR3 length equals 11 residues. The germline gives CDR1 MNHEY, CDR2 SVGAGI. Here the CDR3 reads CASSYWGEQFF. The CDR3 nucleotides read TGTGCCAGCAGTTACTGGGGTGAGCAGTTCTTC.

This chain joins TRBV2 and TRBJ1-5; D ambiguous. The V gene lost 4 bases and the J gene lost 5 bases, with 12 bases spanning the gap. This CDR3 is 14 amino acids long. From germline, CDR1 is SNHLY and CDR2 FYNNEI. The CDR3 DNA is TGTGCCAGCAGTGCCGACGGAGACTATCAGCCCCAGCATTTT. It codes for CASSADGDYQPQHF. The variable domain in full, with the rest retrieved from reference TRBV2 and TRBJ1-5, is EPEVTQTPSHQVTQMGQEVILRCVPISNHLYFYWYRQILGQKVEFLVSFYNNEISEKSEIFDDQFSVERPDGSNFTLKIRSTKLEDSAMYFCASSADGDYQPQHFGDGTRLSIL.

In this sample, this clone turned up a few times. The chain has TRBV27 and TRBJ1-1; D remains ambiguous. Trimming shortened V by 6 bases and J by 4 bases, and 15 bases separated the two germline ends. This CDR3 has 14 amino acids. Germline V gene lookup returns CDR1 MNHEY and CDR2 SMNVEV (reference sequence). CDR3 DNA: TGTGCCAGCAGCGAGTTGGGCTCCAGCACTGAAGCTTTCTTT. This gives the protein CASSELGSSTEAFF.

The CDR3 loop reads CASSREGTRNTEAFF. In DNA form, the CDR3 reads TGCGCCAGCAGCCGGGAGGGGACGCGGAACACTGAAGCTTTCTTT. The chain is built from TRBV5-1 and TRBJ1-1, with D possibly TRBD1 on 5 matching bases. CDR1 and CDR2 (germline): SGHRS, YFSETQ. This CDR3 contains 15 residues. Trimming pared 4 bases from V and 1 base from J, leaving 14 bases between.